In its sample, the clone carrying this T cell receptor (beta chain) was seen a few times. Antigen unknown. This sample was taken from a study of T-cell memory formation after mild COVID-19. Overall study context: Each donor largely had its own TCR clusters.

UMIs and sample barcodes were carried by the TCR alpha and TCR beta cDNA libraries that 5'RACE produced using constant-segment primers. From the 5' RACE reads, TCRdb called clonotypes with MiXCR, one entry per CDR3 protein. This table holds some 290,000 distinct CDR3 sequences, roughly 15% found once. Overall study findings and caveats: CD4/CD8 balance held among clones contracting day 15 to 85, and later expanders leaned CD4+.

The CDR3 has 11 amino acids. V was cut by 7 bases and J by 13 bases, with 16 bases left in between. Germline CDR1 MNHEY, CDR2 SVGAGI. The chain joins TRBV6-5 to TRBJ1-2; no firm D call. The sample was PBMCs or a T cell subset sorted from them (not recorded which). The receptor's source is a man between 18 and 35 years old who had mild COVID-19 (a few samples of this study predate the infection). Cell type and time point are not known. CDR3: CASIQTPVITF. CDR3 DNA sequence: TGTGCCAGCATCCAGACACCTGTCATCACCTTC.